This TCR beta chain comes out of a study of blood T cell repertoires in COVID-19. Followed longitudinally, the Seattle patients had been enrolled during active infection. As handled by the study authors: Reference gene primers were amplified, and this amplification served to estimate nucleated cell counts. Libraries were prepared by immunoSEQ multiplex PCR; TCRdb keeps only in-frame clonotypes and omits some of them. Clone size and the V and J calls come from that table; the DNA yielded D and trimming. The table lists about 150,000 clones, around 83% of them singletons. Germline V gene data show CDR1 as PRHDT and CDR2 as FYEKMQ (reference sequence). This CDR3 is 11 amino acids long. V was pared by 2 bases and J by 10 bases, with 5 bases between.

The sequencing input was peripheral blood. J is TRBJ1-4 and V is TRBV13; D not certain. The TCR was taken from a woman in her sixties with COVID-19, enrolled during active disease. For the CDR3, the DNA is TGTGCCAGCAGCTTATCGGGAAAACTGTTTTTT. This gives the protein CASSLSGKLFF.